This record looks at one T cell receptor (beta chain) sequence and its context. The treatment was: randomized to nivolumab then ipilimumab (arm A) or the reverse (arm B). The sample originates from a study of sequential checkpoint blockade in melanoma. The assay was immunoSEQ multiplex PCR, and TCRdb's table has in-frame clones only and misses some. The repertoire consists of some 2,400 clones, with 23% occurring once and the leading ten covering roughly 14%. Germline V CDR1 and CDR2: SGHRS, YFSETQ. The CDR3 is 15 residues long. The V gene end was trimmed by 2 bases and the J gene end by 2 bases; junction bases not matched to a gene: 4.

The V gene is TRBV5-1, the J gene TRBJ2-3; 8 bases map to TRBD1. The sequences come from tumor tissue (inferred from file names), collected from a patient given nivolumab and ipilimumab in sequence. The sequence came from a human donor with melanoma. This CDR3 is CASSFRQGATDTQYF. The DNA of the CDR3 is TGCGCCAGCAGCTTTAGGCAGGGGGCCACAGATACGCAGTATTTT.